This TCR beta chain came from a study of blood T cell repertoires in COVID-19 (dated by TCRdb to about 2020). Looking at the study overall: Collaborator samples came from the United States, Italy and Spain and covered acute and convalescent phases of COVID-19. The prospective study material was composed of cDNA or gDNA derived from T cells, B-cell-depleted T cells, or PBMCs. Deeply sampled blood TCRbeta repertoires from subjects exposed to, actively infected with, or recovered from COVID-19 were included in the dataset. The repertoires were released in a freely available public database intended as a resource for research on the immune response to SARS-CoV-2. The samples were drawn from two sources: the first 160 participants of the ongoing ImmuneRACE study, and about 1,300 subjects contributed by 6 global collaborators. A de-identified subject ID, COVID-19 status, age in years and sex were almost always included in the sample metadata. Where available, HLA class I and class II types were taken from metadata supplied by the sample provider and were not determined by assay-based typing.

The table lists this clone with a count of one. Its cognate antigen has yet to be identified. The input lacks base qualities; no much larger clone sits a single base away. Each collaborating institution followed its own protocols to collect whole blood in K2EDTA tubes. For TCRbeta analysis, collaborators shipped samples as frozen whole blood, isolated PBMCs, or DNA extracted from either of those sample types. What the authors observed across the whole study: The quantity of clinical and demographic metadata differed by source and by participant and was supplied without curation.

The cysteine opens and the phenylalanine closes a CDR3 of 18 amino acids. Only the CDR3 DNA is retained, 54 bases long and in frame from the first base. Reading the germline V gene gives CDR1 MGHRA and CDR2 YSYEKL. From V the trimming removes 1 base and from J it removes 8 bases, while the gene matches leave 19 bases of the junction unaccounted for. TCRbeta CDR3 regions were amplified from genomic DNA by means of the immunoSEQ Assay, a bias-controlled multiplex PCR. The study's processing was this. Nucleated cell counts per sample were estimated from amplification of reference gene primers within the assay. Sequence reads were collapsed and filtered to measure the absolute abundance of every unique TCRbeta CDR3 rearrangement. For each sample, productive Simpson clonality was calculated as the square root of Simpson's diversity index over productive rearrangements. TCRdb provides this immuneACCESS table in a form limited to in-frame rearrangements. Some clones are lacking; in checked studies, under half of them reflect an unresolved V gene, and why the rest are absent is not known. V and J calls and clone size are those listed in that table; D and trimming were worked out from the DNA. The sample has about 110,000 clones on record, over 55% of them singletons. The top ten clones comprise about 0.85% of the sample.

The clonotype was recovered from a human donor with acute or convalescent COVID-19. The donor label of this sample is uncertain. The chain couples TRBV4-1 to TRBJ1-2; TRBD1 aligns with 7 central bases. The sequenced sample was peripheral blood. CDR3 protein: CASSQVRGQGQSGRGYTF. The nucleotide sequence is TGCGCCAGCAGCCAAGTCCGCGGCCAGGGACAGAGCGGAAGGGGCTACACCTTC.